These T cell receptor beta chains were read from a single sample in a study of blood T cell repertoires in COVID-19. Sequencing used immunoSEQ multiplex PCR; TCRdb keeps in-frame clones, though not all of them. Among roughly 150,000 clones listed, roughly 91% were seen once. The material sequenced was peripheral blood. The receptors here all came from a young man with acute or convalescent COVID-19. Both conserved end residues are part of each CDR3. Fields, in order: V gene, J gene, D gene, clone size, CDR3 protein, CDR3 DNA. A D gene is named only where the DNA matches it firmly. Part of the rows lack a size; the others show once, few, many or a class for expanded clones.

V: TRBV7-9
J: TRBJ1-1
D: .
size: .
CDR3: CASSLGFRPEAFF
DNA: TGTGCCAGCAGCTTAGGGTTCAGGCCTGAAGCTTTCTTT

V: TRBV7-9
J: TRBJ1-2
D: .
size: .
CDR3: CASSFGRDYGYTF
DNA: TGTGCCAGCAGCTTCGGGAGAGACTATGGCTACACCTTC

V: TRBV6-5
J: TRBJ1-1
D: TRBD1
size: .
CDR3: CASLTGVSTEAFF
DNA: TGTGCCAGCCTTACAGGGGTGAGCACTGAAGCTTTCTTT

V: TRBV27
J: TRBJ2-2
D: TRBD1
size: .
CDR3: CASSLDPGQGTLMGSAGELFF
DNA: TGTGCCAGCAGTTTAGACCCGGGACAGGGGACGTTGATGGGTAGCGCCGGGGAGCTGTTTTTT

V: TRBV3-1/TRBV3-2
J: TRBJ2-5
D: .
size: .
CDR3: CASSQLKTGRKTQYF
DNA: TGTGCCAGCAGCCAACTGAAGACGGGTCGGAAGACCCAGTACTTC

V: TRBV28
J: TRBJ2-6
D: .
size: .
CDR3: CASSFGGFSSGANVLTF
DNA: TGTGCCAGCAGTTTTGGCGGCTTCAGCTCTGGGGCCAACGTCCTGACTTTC

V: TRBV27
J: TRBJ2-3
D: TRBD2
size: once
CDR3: CASSVTSGRSTDTQYF
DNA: TGTGCCAGCAGCGTGACTAGCGGGAGAAGTACAGATACGCAGTATTTT

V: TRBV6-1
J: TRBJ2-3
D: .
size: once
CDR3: CASSELQITDTQYF
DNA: TGTGCCAGCAGTGAACTACAGATCACAGATACGCAGTATTTT

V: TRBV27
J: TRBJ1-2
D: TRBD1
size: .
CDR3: CASSFGRGTGYTF
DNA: TGTGCCAGCAGTTTCGGCAGGGGGACTGGCTACACCTTC

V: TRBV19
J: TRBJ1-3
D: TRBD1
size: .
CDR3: CASTDRQGGRNTIYF
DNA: TGTGCCAGCACCGACCGACAGGGAGGAAGAAACACCATATATTTT

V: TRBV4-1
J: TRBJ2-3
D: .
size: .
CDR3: CASSQETRASNTDTQYF
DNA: TGCGCCAGCAGCCAAGAAACGCGGGCTAGCAATACAGATACGCAGTATTTT

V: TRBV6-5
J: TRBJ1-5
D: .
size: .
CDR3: CASSTGFNQPQHF
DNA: TGTGCCAGCAGTACAGGTTTCAATCAGCCCCAGCATTTT

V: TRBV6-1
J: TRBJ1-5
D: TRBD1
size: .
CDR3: CASSEARQGATQPQHF
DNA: TGTGCCAGCAGTGAAGCGCGGCAGGGGGCGACTCAGCCCCAGCATTTT

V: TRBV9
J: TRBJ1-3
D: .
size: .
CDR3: CASSSRGGNTIYF
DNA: TGTGCCAGCAGCTCTAGGGGTGGAAACACCATATATTTT

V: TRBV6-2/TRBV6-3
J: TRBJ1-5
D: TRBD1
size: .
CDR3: CASSYSMSGGHQPQHF
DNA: TGTGCCAGCAGTTACTCGATGTCAGGGGGCCATCAGCCCCAGCATTTT

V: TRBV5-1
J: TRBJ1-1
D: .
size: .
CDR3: CASSFEWNTEAFF
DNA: TGCGCCAGCAGCTTCGAGTGGAACACTGAAGCTTTCTTT

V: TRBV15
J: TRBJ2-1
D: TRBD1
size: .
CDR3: CATSRPDRVRDNEQFF
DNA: TGTGCCACCTCTCGCCCCGACAGGGTAAGGGACAATGAGCAGTTCTTC

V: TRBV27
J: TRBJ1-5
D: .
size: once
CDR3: CASSFAGVSNQPQHF
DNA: TGTGCCAGCAGTTTCGCAGGGGTGAGCAATCAGCCCCAGCATTTT

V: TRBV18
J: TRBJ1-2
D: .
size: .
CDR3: CASSPLRTDGYTF
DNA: TGTGCCAGCTCACCCCTGCGGACAGATGGCTACACCTTC

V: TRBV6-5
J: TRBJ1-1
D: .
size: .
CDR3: CASSSHREAFF
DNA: TGTGCCAGCAGTTCCCACAGGGAAGCTTTCTTT

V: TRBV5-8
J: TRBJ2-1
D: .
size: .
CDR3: CASSPREVRGEQFF
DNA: TGTGCCAGCAGCCCCAGGGAGGTGAGAGGTGAGCAGTTCTTC

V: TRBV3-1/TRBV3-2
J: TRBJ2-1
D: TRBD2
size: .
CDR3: CASSQDLRGGNEQFF
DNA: TGTGCCAGCAGCCAAGATCTTCGCGGGGGGAATGAGCAGTTCTTC

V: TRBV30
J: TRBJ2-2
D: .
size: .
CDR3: CAWRQLAGELFF
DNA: TGTGCCTGGAGGCAATTAGCCGGGGAGCTGTTTTTT

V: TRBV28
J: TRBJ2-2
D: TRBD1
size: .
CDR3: CASSLRDRDHGELFF
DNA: TGTGCCAGCAGTTTACGAGACAGGGATCACGGGGAGCTGTTTTTT

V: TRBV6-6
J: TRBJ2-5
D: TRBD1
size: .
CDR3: CASSLSTGREETQYF
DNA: TGTGCCAGCAGCCTCTCGACAGGGCGGGAAGAGACCCAGTACTTC

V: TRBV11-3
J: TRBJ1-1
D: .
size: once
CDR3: CASSPGAGLNTEAFF
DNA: TGTGCCAGCAGCCCCGGAGCCGGGTTGAACACTGAAGCTTTCTTT

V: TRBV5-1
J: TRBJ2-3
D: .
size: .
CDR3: CASSLDGGSTGDTQYF
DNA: TGCGCCAGCAGCTTGGACGGGGGATCCACAGGAGATACGCAGTATTTT

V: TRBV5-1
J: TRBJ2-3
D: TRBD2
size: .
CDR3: CASSSGLAGGNTDTQYF
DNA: TGCGCCAGCAGCTCTGGACTAGCGGGAGGGAATACAGATACGCAGTATTTT

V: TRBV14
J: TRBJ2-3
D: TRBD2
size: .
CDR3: CASSRRLAVSHTDTQYF
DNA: TGTGCCAGCTCCAGGAGACTAGCGGTTTCTCACACAGATACGCAGTATTTT

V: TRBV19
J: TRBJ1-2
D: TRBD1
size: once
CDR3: CASSIRDRGLYGYTF
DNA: TGTGCCAGTAGTATCCGGGACAGGGGGCTCTATGGCTACACCTTC

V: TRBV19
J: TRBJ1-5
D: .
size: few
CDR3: CAGRDGPNQPQHF
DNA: TGTGCCGGGAGGGACGGCCCCAATCAGCCCCAGCATTTT

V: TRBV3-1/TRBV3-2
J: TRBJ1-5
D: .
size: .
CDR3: CASSQDLSSNQPQHF
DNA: TGTGCCAGCAGCCAAGATCTGAGTAGCAATCAGCCCCAGCATTTT

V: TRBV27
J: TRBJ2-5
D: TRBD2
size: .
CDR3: CASSFGLAQETQYF
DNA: TGTGCCAGCAGTTTTGGACTAGCCCAAGAGACCCAGTACTTC

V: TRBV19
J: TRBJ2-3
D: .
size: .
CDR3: CASSIVYPHRQRVTDTQYF
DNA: TGTGCCAGTAGTATAGTTTACCCCCACCGACAGAGAGTCACAGATACGCAGTATTTT

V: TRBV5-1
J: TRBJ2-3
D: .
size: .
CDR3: CASSFQGDPSTDTQYF
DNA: TGCGCCAGCAGCTTTCAAGGGGATCCTAGCACAGATACGCAGTATTTT

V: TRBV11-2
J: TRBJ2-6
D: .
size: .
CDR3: CASSFSQGTGANVLTF
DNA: TGTGCCAGCAGCTTTTCACAGGGCACTGGGGCCAACGTCCTGACTTTC

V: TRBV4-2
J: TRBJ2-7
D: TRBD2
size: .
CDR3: CASSQGRGGDSYEQYF
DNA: TGTGCCAGCAGCCAAGGAAGGGGAGGGGACTCCTACGAGCAGTACTTC